The clone carrying this TCR beta chain has more than one count but fewer than ten. This sample was included in a study of beta chain features in type 1 diabetes. Per the germline V gene, CDR1 is SGDLS and CDR2 is YYNGEE. The V and J ends lost 3 bases and 7 bases, in that order; junction bases with no gene match: 6. This CDR3 is 15 amino acids long. TCRB transcripts that were expressed got sequenced, as all of the isolated RNA had been reverse transcribed. TCRdb's copy holds only in-frame clones and misses some; the assay was immunoSEQ multiplex PCR. Here the sample spans hundreds of thousands of clones, approximately 30% being singletons.

The V call is TRBV9, the J call TRBJ2-1; 11 bases are a match to TRBD2. Sample: naive CD4+ T cells from blood. The TCR originated in a man aged 18 to 35 in good health. CDR3 residues: CASSATSGSSNEQFF. The CDR3 region has the DNA TGTGCCAGCAGCGCCACTAGCGGGAGTTCTAATGAGCAGTTCTTC.